The source of this T cell receptor (beta chain) is a study of graft-versus-host responses after intestinal transplantation. The CDR3 contains 18 residues. Time point here: postoperative day 105 after intestinal transplantation (dayNNNN = postoperative day). Both intraepithelial and lamina propria lymphocytes were released by processing graft tissue. The data were produced by immunoSEQ multiplex PCR, yet TCRdb's version contains in-frame clones alone and is incomplete. The table lists 3,600 or so clones, roughly 70% of them singletons, with approximately 7% in the top ten. The sample was ileum tissue, taken 105 days after intestinal transplantation. The TCR was taken from a human patient who received an intestinal transplant, so some T cells may come from the graft donor. The chain joins TRBV1 to TRBJ2-2; the tabulated D call, TRBD2, remains unverified against the DNA. TRBV1 corresponds to a pseudogene. In DNA form, the CDR3 reads TGCACCAGCAGCCAAGTTTTCCGGCGGGGGGGCCGGTCCGGGGAGCTGTTTTTT. Its protein product is CTSSQVFRRGGRSGELFF.